A selection of T cell receptor beta chains follows, all from one sample in a study of cytomegalovirus exposure and HLA in healthy donors. Sequenced by immunoSEQ multiplex PCR; TCRdb stores in-frame clones only, minus some. Among tens of thousands of clones, around 91% were seen once, and the ten largest hold 9.5% to 13%. Specimen: PBMCs. The receptor source for this set is a woman aged 30 to 39 in good health and CMV-seropositive. CDR3s include the opening cysteine and the closing phenylalanine or tryptophan. A D gene is named only where the DNA matches it firmly. Size is omitted from some rows. Given values are once, few, many or a class for expanded clones.

d_gene: -; v_gene: TRBV28; j_gene: TRBJ2-7; abundance: -; len: 13; CDR3aa: CASTLRGFYEQYF; CDR3nt: TGTGCCAGCACCTTACGGGGATTTTACGAGCAGTACTTC
d_gene: TRBD1; v_gene: TRBV6-5; j_gene: TRBJ2-5; abundance: -; len: 15; CDR3aa: CASSQTTGFQETQYF; CDR3nt: TGTGCCAGCAGTCAAACGACAGGGTTCCAAGAGACCCAGTACTTC
d_gene: TRBD2; v_gene: TRBV19; j_gene: TRBJ2-3; abundance: -; len: 16; CDR3aa: CASSFRTSARTDTQYF; CDR3nt: TGTGCCAGTAGTTTCCGGACTAGCGCCCGCACAGATACGCAGTATTTT
d_gene: -; v_gene: TRBV4-1; j_gene: TRBJ1-1; abundance: once; len: 14; CDR3aa: CASSQETGIYEAFF; CDR3nt: TGCGCCAGCAGCCAAGAAACGGGGATTTATGAAGCTTTCTTT
d_gene: TRBD2; v_gene: TRBV2; j_gene: TRBJ2-7; abundance: -; len: 13; CDR3aa: CASRAGTSDEQYF; CDR3nt: TGTGCCAGCAGGGCCGGGACTAGCGACGAGCAGTACTTC
d_gene: -; v_gene: TRBV5-1; j_gene: TRBJ2-3; abundance: -; len: 17; CDR3aa: CASSLYQRGPGTDTQYF; CDR3nt: TGCGCCAGCAGCTTGTATCAGCGAGGGCCCGGCACAGATACGCAGTATTTT
d_gene: TRBD1; v_gene: TRBV6-5; j_gene: TRBJ1-1; abundance: -; len: 14; CDR3aa: CASSHGQGGMEAFF; CDR3nt: TGTGCCAGCAGCCACGGCCAGGGGGGTATGGAAGCTTTCTTT
d_gene: TRBD1; v_gene: TRBV28; j_gene: TRBJ1-4; abundance: -; len: 15; CDR3aa: CASSSPGQRDEKLFF; CDR3nt: TGTGCCAGCAGTTCACCGGGACAGAGGGATGAAAAACTGTTTTTT
d_gene: TRBD2; v_gene: TRBV28; j_gene: TRBJ2-3; abundance: -; len: 18; CDR3aa: CASNKREGLVDVRDTQYF; CDR3nt: TGTGCCAGCAATAAGCGGGAGGGCCTGGTCGACGTTCGTGATACGCAGTATTTT
d_gene: -; v_gene: TRBV5-1; j_gene: TRBJ2-1; abundance: -; len: 14; CDR3aa: CASSPLRADNEQFF; CDR3nt: TGCGCCAGCAGCCCCCTCCGAGCGGACAATGAGCAGTTCTTC
d_gene: TRBD2; v_gene: TRBV9; j_gene: TRBJ2-5; abundance: -; len: 15; CDR3aa: CASSVVSGTAETQYF; CDR3nt: TGTGCCAGCAGCGTAGTTAGCGGGACGGCGGAGACCCAGTACTTC
d_gene: -; v_gene: TRBV28; j_gene: TRBJ2-1; abundance: -; len: 15; CDR3aa: CASSFSHGRVDEQFF; CDR3nt: TGTGCCAGCAGTTTTTCCCATGGCAGGGTCGATGAGCAGTTCTTC
d_gene: -; v_gene: TRBV27; j_gene: TRBJ1-1; abundance: -; len: 11; CDR3aa: CASRRLTEAFF; CDR3nt: TGTGCCAGCAGGCGACTCACTGAAGCTTTCTTT
d_gene: TRBD1; v_gene: TRBV6-5; j_gene: TRBJ1-1; abundance: -; len: 12; CDR3aa: CATGTVNTEAFF; CDR3nt: TGTGCCACTGGGACAGTGAACACTGAAGCTTTCTTT
d_gene: TRBD2; v_gene: TRBV27; j_gene: TRBJ2-1; abundance: -; len: 15; CDR3aa: CASSLGLAGYNEQFF; CDR3nt: TGTGCCAGCAGTTTAGGACTAGCGGGCTACAATGAGCAGTTCTTC
d_gene: -; v_gene: TRBV7-6; j_gene: TRBJ2-1; abundance: -; len: 15; CDR3aa: CASSLGGSHYNEQFF; CDR3nt: TGTGCCAGCAGCTTAGGAGGGAGTCACTACAATGAGCAGTTCTTC
d_gene: TRBD2; v_gene: TRBV14; j_gene: TRBJ2-6; abundance: -; len: 15; CDR3aa: CASSPGGYRANVLTF; CDR3nt: TGTGCCAGCAGCCCGGGGGGGTATAGGGCCAACGTCCTGACTTTC
d_gene: TRBD1; v_gene: TRBV19; j_gene: TRBJ1-2; abundance: -; len: 14; CDR3aa: CASRGRDRDGGYTF; CDR3nt: TGTGCCAGTAGAGGCCGGGACAGGGATGGCGGCTACACCTTC
d_gene: -; v_gene: TRBV11-2; j_gene: TRBJ2-5; abundance: few; len: 14; CDR3aa: CASSLGGQGETQYF; CDR3nt: TGTGCCAGCAGCTTAGGGGGGCAGGGGGAGACCCAGTACTTC
d_gene: -; v_gene: TRBV7-9; j_gene: TRBJ1-1; abundance: once; len: 11; CDR3aa: CASSFSTEAFF; CDR3nt: TGTGCCAGCAGCTTTAGTACTGAAGCTTTCTTT
d_gene: -; v_gene: TRBV5-4; j_gene: TRBJ2-6; abundance: -; len: 15; CDR3aa: CASSLEGAGANVLTF; CDR3nt: TGTGCCAGCAGCTTGGAAGGGGCTGGGGCCAACGTCCTGACTTTC
d_gene: -; v_gene: TRBV6-5; j_gene: TRBJ2-7; abundance: few; len: 16; CDR3aa: CASSYSKGRGSYEQYF; CDR3nt: TGTGCCAGCAGTTACTCGAAGGGCAGAGGGTCCTACGAGCAGTACTTC
d_gene: TRBD2; v_gene: TRBV7-8; j_gene: TRBJ2-7; abundance: -; len: 15; CDR3aa: CASSAGTSVSYEQYF; CDR3nt: TGTGCCAGCAGCGCCGGGACTAGCGTATCCTACGAGCAGTACTTC
d_gene: -; v_gene: TRBV7-9; j_gene: TRBJ1-3; abundance: -; len: 14; CDR3aa: CASSLVTQGNTIYF; CDR3nt: TGTGCCAGCAGCTTAGTCACGCAGGGAAACACCATATATTTT